The 28 T cell receptor beta chains in this list originate from one sample, sequenced in a study of blood T cell repertoires in COVID-19. The protocol was immunoSEQ multiplex PCR, while the TCRdb copy is restricted to in-frame clones and leaves out a portion. The sample lists approximately 400,000 clones, approximately 90% seen once, with roughly an eighth in the top ten. Input material: peripheral blood. These receptors came from a woman in her forties or fifties with COVID-19, enrolled during active disease.

The sample holds one count of this clone. This chain joins TRBV10-2 and TRBJ2-3; the match to TRBD2 covers 9 bases. Germline values: CDR1 WSHSY, CDR2 SAAADI. There are 12 residues in the CDR3. V gave up 6 bases and J gave up 14 bases; unmatched junction bases: 9. The CDR3 sequence: CASRQERGVGYF. In nucleotides, the CDR3 is TGCGCCAGCAGACAAGAGCGGGGGGTAGGGTATTTT.

The chain employs TRBV5-6 and TRBJ2-7; 14 nucleotides agree with TRBD2. This CDR3 comprises 18 residues. Trimming removed 3 bases from V and 5 bases from J; junction bases left unmatched: 13. In germline, CDR1 is SGHDT, CDR2 YYEEEE. The CDR3 protein is CASSSRAGLAGGLNEQYF. The DNA for the CDR3 is TGTGCCAGCAGCTCCCGGGCAGGACTAGCGGGGGGTCTAAACGAGCAGTACTTC.

The gene calls are TRBV5-1 and TRBJ2-7, with TRBD1 as a possible D gene (5 bases). V was pared by 1 base and J by 5 bases, with 13 bases between. CDR1 is SGHRS and CDR2 is YFSETQ in the germline V gene. This CDR3 region has 14 residues. This CDR3 reads CASSLRQGSHEQYF. The CDR3 DNA follows: TGCGCCAGCAGCTTGAGGCAGGGAAGCCACGAGCAGTACTTC.

The V and J genes are TRBV10-1 and TRBJ1-5; 10 nucleotides line up with TRBD1. This CDR3 is built from 17 residues. Germline V gives CDR1 WNHNN, CDR2 SYGVQD (reference sequence). V lost 10 bases and J lost 3; bases outside the gene matches: 15. This CDR3 is CATRGTGEGSPNQPQHF. The CDR3, as DNA: TGCGCCACCCGAGGGACAGGGGAAGGTAGCCCCAATCAGCCCCAGCATTTT.

The chain uses TRBV28 and TRBJ1-1; perhaps TRBD1 as D (6 bases). Trimming removed 2 bases at V and 6 bases at J, with 13 bases between. Germline V gene data show CDR1 as MDHEN and CDR2 as SYDVKM. The CDR3 spans 14 residues. CDR3 region: CASSLARGMSEAFF. The DNA of the CDR3 is TGTGCCAGCAGTTTAGCCAGGGGTATGTCTGAAGCTTTCTTT.

V is TRBV27 and J is TRBJ1-2; 11 nucleotides line up with TRBD1. CDR3 length: 15 residues. Germline CDR1 reads MNHEY; CDR2 reads SMNVEV (reference sequence). With 8 bases clipped from V and 0 bases from J, the junction kept 5 bases outside the gene matches. CDR3 bases: TGTGCCAGCTGGACAGGGGGCATAGCTAACTATGGCTACACCTTC. Protein product: CASWTGGIANYGYTF.

CDR3 sequence: CASSPPVLTGELFF. DNA for the CDR3: TGTGCCAGCTCACCACCCGTACTGACCGGGGAGCTGTTTTTT. The gene calls are TRBV18 and TRBJ2-2, with D unresolved. Deletions cut 0 bases from V and 5 bases from J, with 7 bases between. Looked up from germline, CDR1 is KGHSH and CDR2 is LQKENI. The CDR3 length is 14 residues.

V and J are TRBV11-3 and TRBJ2-2, with D possibly being TRBD1 (5 bases). From germline, CDR1 is SGHNT and CDR2 YENEEA. The CDR3 runs 14 residues. V was shortened by 5 bases and J by 1 base, with 8 bases between the two germline ends. CDR3 DNA sequence: TGTGCCAGCAGCCCCAGGGTGAACACCGGGGAGCTGTTTTTT. As protein: CASSPRVNTGELFF.

V gene TRBV6-7 combines with J gene TRBJ2-2; 7 bases line up with TRBD1. Being an ORF, TRBV6-7 has a function that is uncertain. This CDR3 is built from 15 residues. After removal of 2 bases from V and 4 bases from J, the junction contained 4 bases not matched to a gene. The CDR3 DNA reads TGTGCCAGCAGTTACAGGGGGCATCGCACCGGGGAGCTGTTTTTT. This sequence encodes CASSYRGHRTGELFF.

The chain couples TRBV4-1 to TRBJ1-5, with unresolved D. Germline CDR1 reads MGHRA; CDR2 reads YSYEKL. CDR3 length: 13 amino acids. V dropped 4 bases and J dropped 7 bases, with 11 bases sitting between them. Here the CDR3 reads CASSRGLAQPQHF. The CDR3 DNA reads TGCGCCAGCAGCCGAGGACTTGCCCAGCCCCAGCATTTT.

As for this clone: Other DNA sequences from this sample encode an identical CDR3 as well. The chain recombines TRBV30 with TRBJ1-3; 8 bases agree with TRBD1. Germline-derived CDR1 and CDR2 are GTSNPN and SVGIG (reference sequence). The CDR3 spans 14 residues. V lost 1 base to trimming and J lost 4 bases; unmatched junction nucleotides: 3. The chain's CDR3 is CAWSAGGSGNTIYF. CDR3 bases: TGTGCCTGGAGTGCAGGGGGCTCGGGAAACACCATATATTTT.

CDR3 region: CASSQAGLRVGNEQFF. The CDR3 DNA follows: TGTGCCAGCAGCCAAGCGGGACTAAGGGTGGGCAATGAGCAGTTCTTC. The gene calls are TRBV4-2 and TRBJ2-1; 7 nucleotides match TRBD2. Germline values: CDR1 LGHNA, CDR2 YNFKEQ. J was trimmed by 6 bases and V by 1 base; bases with no gene match: 9. The length of the CDR3 is 16 residues.

V gene TRBV7-2 combines with J gene TRBJ2-7; D is possibly TRBD2 (5 bases). The CDR3 is made up of 15 amino acids. With 5 bases removed from V and 4 bases from J, the gap between germline ends came to 18 bases. Germline V gene lookup returns CDR1 SGHTA and CDR2 FQGNSA. The CDR3 sequence is CASSRRTSFEYEQYF. DNA of the CDR3: TGTGCCAGCAGCCGCAGGACTTCCTTTGAGTACGAGCAGTACTTC.

The V and J genes are TRBV28 and TRBJ1-2, with D perhaps matching TRBD1 (6 bases). Trimming removed 4 bases at V and 3 bases at J, with 9 bases between. The CDR3 totals 13 residues. Germline lookup yields CDR1 MDHEN and CDR2 SYDVKM. CDR3 residues: CASSWRTDYGYTF. CDR3 nucleotides: TGTGCCAGCAGTTGGAGGACAGACTATGGCTACACCTTC.

This chain joins TRBV12-3 or TRBV12-4 and TRBJ1-4, with a possible D match to TRBD1 (6 bases). CDR3 length: 12 residues. The V end was cut by 8 bases, the J end by 5 bases, with 9 bases between. The CDR3 is CASGQTNEKLFF. The CDR3 DNA sequence: TGTGCCAGCGGACAGACAAATGAAAAACTGTTTTTT.

The chain recombines TRBV12-3 or TRBV12-4 with TRBJ1-5; D is unresolved. This CDR3 is 12 amino acids long. Trimming pared 7 bases from V and 7 bases from J, leaving 11 bases between. CDR3: CASTFGEQPQHF. The CDR3 region has the DNA TGTGCCAGCACCTTTGGGGAGCAGCCCCAGCATTTT.

The V gene is TRBV20-1, the J gene TRBJ2-5, with D possibly TRBD1 on 5 matching bases. Trimming removed 3 bases at V and 7 bases at J, with 15 bases between. This CDR3 has 13 residues. Per germline, CDR1 DFQATT and CDR2 SNEGSKA (reference sequence). The CDR3 DNA reads as TGCAGTGCTAGTGAGGACATCCAGGGGACCCAGTACTTC. Amino acid sequence: CSASEDIQGTQYF.

This clone has only one observation. The rearrangement links TRBV19 to TRBJ2-3; weak D call: TRBD2 (7 bases). The V end lost 10 bases, the J end lost 2 bases, and 19 bases lay between the germline ends. This CDR3 contains 15 residues. CDR1 is LNHDA and CDR2 is SQIVND in the germline V gene (reference sequence). As DNA, the CDR3 is TGTGCCACCCGGAGAGTCGGGGGGCTCACAGATACGCAGTATTTT. Its protein product is CATRRVGGLTDTQYF.

The chain carries TRBV12-5 and TRBJ1-1, with D unresolved. V was cut by 6 bases and J by 1 base, with 12 bases left in between. CDR3 length equals 14 residues. From germline, CDR1 is LGHNT and CDR2 FRNRAP. The DNA for the CDR3 is TGTGCTAGTGGCCTTCTACTTGGGAACACTGAAGCTTTCTTT. Translating it yields CASGLLLGNTEAFF.

The V and J genes are TRBV6-5 and TRBJ1-1, with D possibly TRBD1 on 6 matching bases. The V end lost 7 bases, the J end lost 6 bases, and 18 bases lay between the germline ends. Looked up from germline, CDR1 is MNHEY and CDR2 is SVGAGI. This CDR3 comprises 14 residues. The CDR3 is CASIFTPGQPEAFF. CDR3 sequence (DNA): TGTGCCAGCATTTTTACCCCGGGACAACCTGAAGCTTTCTTT.

CDR3 loop: CAWSVGGGYQETQYF. The CDR3 bases are TGTGCCTGGAGTGTAGGCGGGGGGTATCAAGAGACCCAGTACTTC. The rearrangement joins TRBV30 to TRBJ2-5; 8 bases fit TRBD2. Per germline, CDR1 GTSNPN and CDR2 SVGIG (reference sequence). V lost 0 bases and J lost 2; bases outside the gene matches: 5. The CDR3 is 15 residues long.

This clone was detected once. This chain links TRBV5-4 with TRBJ2-5; D is perhaps TRBD1 (6 bases). Germline V gene lookup returns CDR1 SGHNT and CDR2 YYREEE (reference sequence). The CDR3 spans 14 residues. V lost 4 bases and J 1 base, leaving 11 bases between the germline ends. The DNA for the CDR3 is TGTGCCAGCAGCCTACAACAGGGCCAAGAGACCCAGTACTTC. As protein: CASSLQQGQETQYF.

CDR3 region: CASIEVRIGNSPLHF. In DNA, the CDR3 is TGTGCCAGCATCGAGGTCAGAATCGGGAATTCACCCCTCCACTTT. The rearrangement uses TRBV2 and TRBJ1-6; D is unresolved. Germline CDR1 and CDR2: SNHLY and FYNNEI. The CDR3 contains 15 residues. The ends were cut back, 7 bases at V and 7 bases at J, with 17 bases in the middle.

This sequence joins TRBV6-5 and TRBJ1-2, with 10 bases matching TRBD1. Germline CDR1 is MNHEY and CDR2 is SVGAGI. The CDR3 has 15 amino acids. With 6 bases clipped from V and 4 bases from J, the junction kept 8 bases outside the gene matches. CDR3: CASSPSRTGGYGYTF. CDR3 coding DNA: TGTGCCAGCAGCCCCTCCCGGACAGGGGGCTATGGCTACACCTTC.

The CDR3 is CASSSRLAGDRDTQYF. The CDR3 DNA follows: TGTGCCAGCAGTTCCAGACTAGCGGGGGACCGCGATACGCAGTATTTT. The genes are TRBV6-5 and TRBJ2-3, with 12 positions matching TRBD2. This CDR3 region has 16 residues. From germline, CDR1 is MNHEY and CDR2 SVGAGI. The junction had 8 bases not matched to a gene; V was cut back by 4 bases and J by 6 bases.

This chain uses TRBV14 with TRBJ2-3, with D possibly matching TRBD2 (6 bases). Germline V CDR1 and CDR2: SGHDN, FVKESK. Trimming cost V 0 bases and J 2 bases, with 12 bases left between them. This CDR3 region has 16 residues. DNA of the CDR3: TGTGCCAGCAGCCAAGATAAGGGCGGGGACACAGATACGCAGTATTTT. This gives the protein CASSQDKGGDTDTQYF. The full variable domain, its missing parts supplied by reference TRBV14 and TRBJ2-3, is EAGVTQFPSHSVIEKGQTVTLRCDPISGHDNLYWYRRVMGKEIKFLLHFVKESKQDESGMPNNRFLAERTGGTYSTLKVQPAELEDSGVYFCASSQDKGGDTDTQYFGPGTRLTVL.

This chain links TRBV4-2 with TRBJ1-6; D gene ambiguous. The CDR3 loop spans 18 amino acids. Germline V gene sequence: CDR1 LGHNA, CDR2 YNFKEQ. Trimming pared 0 bases from V and 4 bases from J, leaving 16 bases between. CDR3 in amino acids: CASSQEPKASQYNSPLHF. CDR3 bases: TGTGCCAGCAGCCAAGAGCCTAAAGCAAGCCAATATAATTCACCCCTCCACTTT.

This clone was detected a few times. The CDR3 bases are TGCGCCAGCAGCCAAGATCCAGCGGGGGGAGTTCGAGCTGAGCAGTTCTTC. Translating it yields CASSQDPAGGVRAEQFF. The J gene is TRBJ2-1, the V gene TRBV4-1; 9 bases agree with TRBD2. Germline V gene sequence: CDR1 MGHRA, CDR2 YSYEKL. Losses at the gene ends were 0 bases for V and 9 bases for J; bases not matched to a gene: 12. This CDR3 is 17 amino acids long.